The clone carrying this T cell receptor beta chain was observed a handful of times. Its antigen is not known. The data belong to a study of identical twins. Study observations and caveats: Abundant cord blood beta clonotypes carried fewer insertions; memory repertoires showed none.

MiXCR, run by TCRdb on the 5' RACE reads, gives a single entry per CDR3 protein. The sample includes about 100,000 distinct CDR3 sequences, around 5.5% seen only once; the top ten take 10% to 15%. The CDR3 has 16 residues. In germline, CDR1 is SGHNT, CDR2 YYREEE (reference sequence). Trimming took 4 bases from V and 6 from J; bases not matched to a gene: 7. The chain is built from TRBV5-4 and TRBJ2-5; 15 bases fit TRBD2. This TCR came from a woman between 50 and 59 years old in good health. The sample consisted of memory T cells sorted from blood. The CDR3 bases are TGTGCCAGCAGCAACGGACTAGCGGGAGGGGGGAAGACCCAGTACTTC. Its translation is CASSNGLAGGGKTQYF.